The clone carrying this T cell receptor (beta chain) was picked up one time. What it binds is not known. The junction departs from germline at one end; a sequencing error may be responsible. Genomic DNA from bulk tumor acted as the template, and about 600 ng was loaded per sample. Several spatially distant biopsies were obtained per primary tumor intraoperatively. These patients got curative surgery after being newly diagnosed with untreated non-small cell lung cancer. CDR1 and CDR2 (germline): LGHNA, YNFKEQ. CDR3 size: 14 residues. These data belong to a study of immune heterogeneity within non-small cell lung tumors. The overall study: There was 1 tumor not otherwise specified, along with approximately 9 non-squamous carcinomas and 4 squamous cell carcinomas. Study observations and caveats: There were identical dominant CDR3 beta clonotypes recurring across tumor sites within a patient, together with site-unique high-frequency clones. T-cell clonality in a given local region correlated moderately yet significantly with the local tumor mutational burden (R about 0.35).

With 32 V and 13 J primers, multiplex PCR amplified the TCR beta CDR3. From the multiplex PCR reads, TCRdb called clonotypes with MiXCR, one entry per CDR3 protein. The sample contains roughly 9,900 distinct CDR3 sequences, roughly 30% of which appear only once. The V call is TRBV4-2, the J call TRBJ1-5, with D possibly matching TRBD1 (6 bases). Sample: lung tumor tissue. This TCR was recovered from an older woman with non-small cell lung cancer. This CDR3 reads CASSPAQGNQPQNF. The CDR3 DNA reads TGTGCCAGCAGCCCAGCACAGGGTAATCAGCCCCAGAATTTT.